The clone carrying this TCR beta chain was picked up a small number of times. Its specificity is not known. CDR3-region Arm-PCR and iRepertoire HTBI primers produced the TCR beta libraries. TCRdb independently ran MiXCR on the multiplex PCR reads; one entry per CDR3 protein. The sample lists 500,000 to 800,000 distinct CDR3 sequences, about 30% occurring once. This entry is derived from a study of regulatory T cells in long-lasting Graves disease. Indicated time point: persistent/refractory GD, antithyroid drugs over 5 years with positive TRAb. PBMCs provided the RNA from which the TCR library was made. Broader study findings: Newly diagnosed Graves' patients exceeded persistent ones in TCR diversity. Samples came from peripheral blood alone, without thyroid tissue.

Per the germline V gene, CDR1 is SGHAT and CDR2 is FQNNGV. V lost 3 bases to trimming and J lost 2 bases; unmatched junction nucleotides: 4. There are 15 residues in the CDR3. Material: peripheral blood mononuclear cells (PBMCs), obtained when the disease was refractory, from a patient treated with antithyroid drugs. The clonotype comes from a female donor with Graves disease. The chain combines TRBV11-2 with TRBJ2-7; TRBD2 matches 10 bases. The CDR3 sequence: CASSFGLAETYEQYF. The CDR3 region has the DNA TGTGCCAGCAGCTTTGGACTAGCGGAGACCTACGAGCAGTACTTC. Using reference TRBV11-2 and TRBJ2-7 for the parts outside the CDR3, the full variable domain is EAGVAQSPRYKIIEKRQSVAFWCNPISGHATLYWYQQILGQGPKLLIQFQNNGVVDDSQLPKDRFSAERLKGVDSTLKIQPAKLEDSAVYLCASSFGLAETYEQYFGPGTRLTVT.